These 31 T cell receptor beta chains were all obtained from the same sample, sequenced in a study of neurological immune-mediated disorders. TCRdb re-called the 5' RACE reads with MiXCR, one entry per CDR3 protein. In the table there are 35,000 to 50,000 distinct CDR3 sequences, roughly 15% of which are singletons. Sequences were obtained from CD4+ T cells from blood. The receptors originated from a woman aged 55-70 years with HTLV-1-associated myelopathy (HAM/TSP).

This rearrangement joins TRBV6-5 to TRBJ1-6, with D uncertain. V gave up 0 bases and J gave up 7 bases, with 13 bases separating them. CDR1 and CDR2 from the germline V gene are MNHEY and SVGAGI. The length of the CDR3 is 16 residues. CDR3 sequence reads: CASSYSTTSPNSPLHF. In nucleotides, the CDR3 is TGTGCCAGCAGTTACTCGACCACTTCCCCCAATTCACCCCTCCACTTT.

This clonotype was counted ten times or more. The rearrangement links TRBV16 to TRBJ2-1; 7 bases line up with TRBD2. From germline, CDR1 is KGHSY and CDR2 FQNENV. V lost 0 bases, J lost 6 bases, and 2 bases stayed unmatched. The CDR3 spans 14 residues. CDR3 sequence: CASSQSLAVNEQFF. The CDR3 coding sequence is TGTGCCAGCAGCCAATCTCTAGCGGTCAATGAGCAGTTCTTC.

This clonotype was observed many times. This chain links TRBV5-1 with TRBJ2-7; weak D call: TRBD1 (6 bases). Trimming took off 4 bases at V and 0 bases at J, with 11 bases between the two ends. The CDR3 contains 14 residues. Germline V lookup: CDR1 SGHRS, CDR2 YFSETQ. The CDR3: CASSPGDISYEQYF. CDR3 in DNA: TGCGCCAGCAGCCCAGGGGACATCTCCTACGAGCAGTACTTC.

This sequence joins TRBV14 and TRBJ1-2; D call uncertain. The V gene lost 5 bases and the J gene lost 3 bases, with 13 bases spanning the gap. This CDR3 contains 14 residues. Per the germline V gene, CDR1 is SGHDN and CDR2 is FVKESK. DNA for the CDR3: TGTGCCAGCAGCAAATCCGGACGGTACTATGGCTACACCTTC. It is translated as CASSKSGRYYGYTF.

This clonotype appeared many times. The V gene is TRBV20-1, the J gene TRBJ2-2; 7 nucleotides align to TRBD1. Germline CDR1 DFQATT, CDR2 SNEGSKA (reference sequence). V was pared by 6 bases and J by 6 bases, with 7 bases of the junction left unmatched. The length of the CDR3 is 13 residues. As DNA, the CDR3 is TGCAGTGCGGGGGACAGCCGACCCGGGGAGCTGTTTTTT. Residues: CSAGDSRPGELFF.

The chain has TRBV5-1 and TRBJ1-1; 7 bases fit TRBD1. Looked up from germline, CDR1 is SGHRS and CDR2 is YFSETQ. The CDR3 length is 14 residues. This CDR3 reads CSISLGTGDTEAFF. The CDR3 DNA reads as TGCTCCATCAGCTTGGGAACAGGGGATACTGAAGCTTTCTTT.

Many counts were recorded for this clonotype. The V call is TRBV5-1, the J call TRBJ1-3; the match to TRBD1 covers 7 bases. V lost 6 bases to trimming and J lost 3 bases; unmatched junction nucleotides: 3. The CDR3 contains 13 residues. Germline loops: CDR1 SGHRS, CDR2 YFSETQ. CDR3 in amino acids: CASTTGVGNTIYF. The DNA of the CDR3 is TGCGCCAGCACCACAGGGGTTGGAAACACCATATATTTT.

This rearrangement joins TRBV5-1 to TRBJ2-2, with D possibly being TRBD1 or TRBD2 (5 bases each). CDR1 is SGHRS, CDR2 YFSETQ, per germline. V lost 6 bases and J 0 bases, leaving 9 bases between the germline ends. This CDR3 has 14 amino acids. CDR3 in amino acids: CASILGPNTGELFF. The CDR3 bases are TGCGCCAGCATCCTGGGACCGAACACCGGGGAGCTGTTTTTT.

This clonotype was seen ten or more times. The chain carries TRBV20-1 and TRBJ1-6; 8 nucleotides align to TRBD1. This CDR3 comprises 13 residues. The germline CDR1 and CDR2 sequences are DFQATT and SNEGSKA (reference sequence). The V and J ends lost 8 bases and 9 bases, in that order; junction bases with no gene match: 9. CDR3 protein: CSLTGGTGSPLHF. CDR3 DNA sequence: TGCAGTCTTACAGGGGGTACCGGTTCACCCCTCCACTTT.

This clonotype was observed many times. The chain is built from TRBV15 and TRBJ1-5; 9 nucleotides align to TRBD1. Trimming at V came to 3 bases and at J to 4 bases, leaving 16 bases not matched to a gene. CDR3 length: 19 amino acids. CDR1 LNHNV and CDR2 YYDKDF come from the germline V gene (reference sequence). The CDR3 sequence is CATSRIRDRVMALNQPQHF. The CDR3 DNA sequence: TGTGCCACCAGCAGGATCCGGGACAGGGTTATGGCTTTGAATCAGCCCCAGCATTTT.

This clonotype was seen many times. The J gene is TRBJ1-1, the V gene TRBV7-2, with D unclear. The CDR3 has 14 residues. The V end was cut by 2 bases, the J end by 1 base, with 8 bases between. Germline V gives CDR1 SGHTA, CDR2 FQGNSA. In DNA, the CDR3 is TGTGCCAGCAGCTTACTACAGAGGAACACTGAAGCTTTCTTT. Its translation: CASSLLQRNTEAFF.

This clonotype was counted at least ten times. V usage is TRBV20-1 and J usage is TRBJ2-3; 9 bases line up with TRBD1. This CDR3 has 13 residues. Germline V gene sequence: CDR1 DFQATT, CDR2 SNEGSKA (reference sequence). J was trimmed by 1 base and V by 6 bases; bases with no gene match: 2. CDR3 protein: CSAGDRGTDTQYF. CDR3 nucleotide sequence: TGCAGTGCCGGGGACAGGGGCACAGATACGCAGTATTTT.

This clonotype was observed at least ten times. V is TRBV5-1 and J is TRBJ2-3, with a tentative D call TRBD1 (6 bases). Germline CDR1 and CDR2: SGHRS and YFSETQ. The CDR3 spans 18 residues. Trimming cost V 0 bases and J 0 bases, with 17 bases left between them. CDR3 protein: CASSLGGQTYLSTDTQYF. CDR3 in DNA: TGCGCCAGCAGCTTGGGCGGACAGACATACCTAAGCACAGATACGCAGTATTTT.

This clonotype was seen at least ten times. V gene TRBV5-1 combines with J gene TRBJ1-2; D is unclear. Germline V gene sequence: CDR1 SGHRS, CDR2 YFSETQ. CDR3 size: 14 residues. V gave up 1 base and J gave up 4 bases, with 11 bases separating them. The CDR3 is CASSLHQNSYGYTF. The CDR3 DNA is TGCGCCAGCAGCTTGCACCAAAACAGCTATGGCTACACCTTC.

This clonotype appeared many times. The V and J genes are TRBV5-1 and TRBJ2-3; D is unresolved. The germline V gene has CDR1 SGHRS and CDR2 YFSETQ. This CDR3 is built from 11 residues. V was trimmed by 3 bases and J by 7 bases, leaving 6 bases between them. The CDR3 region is CASSSTNTQYF. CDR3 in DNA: TGCGCCAGCAGCTCGACGAATACGCAGTATTTT.

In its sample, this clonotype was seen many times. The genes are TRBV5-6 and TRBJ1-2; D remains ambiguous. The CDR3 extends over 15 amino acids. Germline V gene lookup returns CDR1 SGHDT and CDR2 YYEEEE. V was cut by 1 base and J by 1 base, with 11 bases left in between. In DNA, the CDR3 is TGTGCCAGCAGCTTGCCCCGGAACTTTAACTATGGCTACACCTTC. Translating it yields CASSLPRNFNYGYTF.

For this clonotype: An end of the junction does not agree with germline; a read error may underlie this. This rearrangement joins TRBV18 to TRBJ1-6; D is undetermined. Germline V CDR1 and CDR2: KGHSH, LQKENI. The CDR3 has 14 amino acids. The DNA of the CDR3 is TGTGCCAGCTCACCCGAGGGAAGGGATTCACACCTCCACTTT. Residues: CASSPEGRDSHLHF.

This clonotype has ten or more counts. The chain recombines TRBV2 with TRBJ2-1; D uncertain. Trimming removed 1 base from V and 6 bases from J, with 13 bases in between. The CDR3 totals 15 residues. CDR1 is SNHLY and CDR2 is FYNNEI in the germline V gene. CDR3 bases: TGTGCCAGCAGTGAAGGCCTACGACGGTCCAATGAGCAGTTCTTC. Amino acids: CASSEGLRRSNEQFF.

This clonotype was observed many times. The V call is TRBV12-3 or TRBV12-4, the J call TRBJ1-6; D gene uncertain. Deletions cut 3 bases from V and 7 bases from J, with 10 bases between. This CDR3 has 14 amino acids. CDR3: CASSLWGGNSPLHF. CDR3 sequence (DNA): TGTGCCAGCAGTTTGTGGGGAGGAAATTCACCCCTCCACTTT.

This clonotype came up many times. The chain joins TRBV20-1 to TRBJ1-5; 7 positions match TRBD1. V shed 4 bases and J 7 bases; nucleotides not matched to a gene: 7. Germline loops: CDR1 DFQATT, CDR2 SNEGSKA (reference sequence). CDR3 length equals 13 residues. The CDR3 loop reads CSAKQGLGQPQHF. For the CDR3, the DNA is TGCAGTGCTAAACAGGGGTTGGGGCAGCCCCAGCATTTT.

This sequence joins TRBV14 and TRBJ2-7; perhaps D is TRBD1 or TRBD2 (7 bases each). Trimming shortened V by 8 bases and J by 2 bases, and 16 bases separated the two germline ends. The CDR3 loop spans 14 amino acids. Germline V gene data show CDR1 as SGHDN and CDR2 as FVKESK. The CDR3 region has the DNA TGTGCCAGCTCACCCGGGGGGACAGCCTACGAGCAGTACTTC. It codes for CASSPGGTAYEQYF.

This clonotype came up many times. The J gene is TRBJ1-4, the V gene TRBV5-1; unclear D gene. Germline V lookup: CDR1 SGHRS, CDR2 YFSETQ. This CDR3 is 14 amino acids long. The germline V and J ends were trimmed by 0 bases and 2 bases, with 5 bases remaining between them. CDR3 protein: CASSLGPTNEKLFF. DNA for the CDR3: TGCGCCAGCAGCTTGGGGCCGACTAATGAAAAACTGTTTTTT.

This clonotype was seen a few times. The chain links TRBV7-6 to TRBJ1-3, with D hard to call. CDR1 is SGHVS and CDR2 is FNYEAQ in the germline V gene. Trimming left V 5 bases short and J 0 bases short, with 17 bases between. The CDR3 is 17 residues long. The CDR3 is CASSPTGSTSSGNTIYF. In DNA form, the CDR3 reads TGTGCCAGCAGCCCAACCGGGAGCACGAGCTCTGGAAACACCATATATTTT.

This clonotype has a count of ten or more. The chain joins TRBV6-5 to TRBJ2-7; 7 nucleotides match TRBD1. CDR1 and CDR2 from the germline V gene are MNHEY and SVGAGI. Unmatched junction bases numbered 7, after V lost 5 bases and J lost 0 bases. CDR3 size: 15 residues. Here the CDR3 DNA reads TGTGCCAGCAGTGAACAGGGGTTGAGCTCCTACGAGCAGTACTTC. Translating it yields CASSEQGLSSYEQYF.

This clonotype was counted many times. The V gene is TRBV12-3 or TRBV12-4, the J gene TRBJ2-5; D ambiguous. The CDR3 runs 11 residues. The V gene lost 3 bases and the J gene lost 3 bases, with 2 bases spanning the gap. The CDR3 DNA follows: TGTGCCAGCAGTTTCAAAGAGACCCAGTACTTC. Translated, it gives CASSFKETQYF.

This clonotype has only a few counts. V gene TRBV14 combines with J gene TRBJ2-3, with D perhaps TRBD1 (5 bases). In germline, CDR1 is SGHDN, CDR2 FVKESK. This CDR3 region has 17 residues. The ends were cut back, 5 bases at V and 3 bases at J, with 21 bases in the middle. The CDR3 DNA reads TGTGCCAGCAGCAAGGGGCCGGCCAGAGATAGAACAGATACGCAGTATTTT. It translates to CASSKGPARDRTDTQYF.

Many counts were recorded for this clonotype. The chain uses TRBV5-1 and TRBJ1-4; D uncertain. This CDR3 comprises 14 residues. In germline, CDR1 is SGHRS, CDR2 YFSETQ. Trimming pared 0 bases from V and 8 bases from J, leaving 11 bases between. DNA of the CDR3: TGCGCCAGCAGCTTGGGCGAAAGTGAGGAAAAACTGTTTTTT. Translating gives CASSLGESEEKLFF. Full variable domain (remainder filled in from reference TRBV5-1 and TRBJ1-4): KAGVTQTPRYLIKTRGQQVTLSCSPISGHRSVSWYQQTPGQGLQFLFEYFSETQRNKGNFPGRFSGRQFSNSRSEMNVSTLELGDSALYLCASSLGESEEKLFFGSGTQLSVL.

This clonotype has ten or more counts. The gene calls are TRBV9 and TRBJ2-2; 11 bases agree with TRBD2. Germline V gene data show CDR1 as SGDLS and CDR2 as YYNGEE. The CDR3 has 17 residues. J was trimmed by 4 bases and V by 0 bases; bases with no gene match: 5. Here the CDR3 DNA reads TGTGCCAGCAGCGTAGTTAGCGGGGGGGCCGGCACCGGGGAGCTGTTTTTT. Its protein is CASSVVSGGAGTGELFF.

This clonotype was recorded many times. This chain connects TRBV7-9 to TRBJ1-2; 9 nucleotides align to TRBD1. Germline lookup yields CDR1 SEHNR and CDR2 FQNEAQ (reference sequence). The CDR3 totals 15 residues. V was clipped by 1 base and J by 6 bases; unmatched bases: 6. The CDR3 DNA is TGTGCCAGCAGCTTAGGGACAGGGGCTTCGGATGGCTACACCTTC. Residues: CASSLGTGASDGYTF.

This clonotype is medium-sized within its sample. CDR3 sequence: CASSQQGGRSNQPQHF. The CDR3 nucleotides read TGTGCCAGCAGTCAACAGGGAGGTCGAAGCAATCAGCCCCAGCATTTT. This chain links TRBV2 with TRBJ1-5, with D maybe TRBD1 (6 bases). The CDR3 has 16 residues. V dropped 5 bases and J dropped 1 base, with 15 bases sitting between them. The germline CDR1 and CDR2 sequences are SNHLY and FYNNEI.

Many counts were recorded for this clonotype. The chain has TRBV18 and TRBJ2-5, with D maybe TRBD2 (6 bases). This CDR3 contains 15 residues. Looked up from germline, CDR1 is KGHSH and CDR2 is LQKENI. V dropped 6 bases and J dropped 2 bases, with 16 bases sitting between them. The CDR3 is CASSPGVGGQETQYF. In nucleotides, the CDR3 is TGTGCCAGCTCCCCCGGAGTGGGGGGTCAAGAGACCCAGTACTTC.